The text below deals with one TCR beta chain. The data are from a study of early T cells in non-severe SARS-CoV-2 infection. The CDR3 has 14 residues. The V gene end was trimmed by 4 bases and the J gene end by 4 bases; junction bases not matched to a gene: 7. Germline V CDR1 and CDR2: DFQATT, SNEGSKA (reference sequence). TCRdb recomputed calls from the 5' RACE reads with MiXCR, one row per CDR3 protein. The profile shows about 110,000 distinct CDR3 sequences, 9% to 13% of them singletons. The source is an adult who was a healthcare worker with PCR-confirmed SARS-CoV-2 infection or an uninfected control (not recorded which). Sample: whole blood. The chain is built from TRBV20-1 and TRBJ2-3, with 8 bases matching TRBD2. The CDR3 is CSAIKPGGPDTQYF. Written as DNA, the CDR3 is TGCAGTGCTATAAAGCCGGGGGGGCCAGATACGCAGTATTTT.